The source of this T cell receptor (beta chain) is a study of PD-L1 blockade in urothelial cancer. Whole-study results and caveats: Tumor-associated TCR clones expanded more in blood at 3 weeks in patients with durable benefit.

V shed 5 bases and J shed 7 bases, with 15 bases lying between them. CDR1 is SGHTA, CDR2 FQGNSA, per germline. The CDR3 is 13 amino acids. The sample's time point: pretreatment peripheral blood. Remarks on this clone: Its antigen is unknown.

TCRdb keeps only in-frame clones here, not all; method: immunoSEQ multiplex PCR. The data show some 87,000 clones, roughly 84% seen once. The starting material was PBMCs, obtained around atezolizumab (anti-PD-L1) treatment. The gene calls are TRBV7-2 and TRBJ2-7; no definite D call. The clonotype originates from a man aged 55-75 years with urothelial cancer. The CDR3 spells CASSLGSEWEQYF. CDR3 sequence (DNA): TGTGCCAGCAGCCTAGGGTCTGAGTGGGAGCAGTACTTC.